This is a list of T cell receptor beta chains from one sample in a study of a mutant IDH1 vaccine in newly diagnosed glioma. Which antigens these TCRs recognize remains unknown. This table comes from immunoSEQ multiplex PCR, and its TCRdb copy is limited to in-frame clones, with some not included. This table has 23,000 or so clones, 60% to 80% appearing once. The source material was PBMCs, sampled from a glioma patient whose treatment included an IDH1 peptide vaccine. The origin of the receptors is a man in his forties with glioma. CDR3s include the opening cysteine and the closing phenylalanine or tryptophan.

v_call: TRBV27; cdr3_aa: CASSPGGAGYNEQFF
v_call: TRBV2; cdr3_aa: CASSGQGLGGYTF
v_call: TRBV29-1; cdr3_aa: CSVPLNYGYTF
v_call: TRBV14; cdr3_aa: CASSQGGASYNEQFF
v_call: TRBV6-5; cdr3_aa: CASRFRGNTGELFF
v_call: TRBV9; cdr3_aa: CASSPTGQGGDTEAFF
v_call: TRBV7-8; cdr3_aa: CASSLGPSGGRAGGELFF
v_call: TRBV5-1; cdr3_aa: CASSLYREAYEQYF
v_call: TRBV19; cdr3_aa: CASSDQHTGEQYF
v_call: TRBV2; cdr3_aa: CASREASHEQFF
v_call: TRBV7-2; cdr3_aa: CASSLSAGPEAFF
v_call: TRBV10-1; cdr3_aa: CASSHTTGELFF
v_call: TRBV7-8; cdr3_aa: CASSLSEVSTEAFF
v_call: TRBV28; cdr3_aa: CASRYRGGGGTEAFF
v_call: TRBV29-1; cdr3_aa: CSDPSRGRRYEQYF
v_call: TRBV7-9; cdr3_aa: CASSLAIRGATLGGYTF
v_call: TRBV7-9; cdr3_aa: CASSLEQGTAAAFF
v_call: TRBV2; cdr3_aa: CATKEGLDHGELFF
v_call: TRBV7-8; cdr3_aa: CASSLGTSSGNTIYF
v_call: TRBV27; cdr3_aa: CASRARQGSAGELFF
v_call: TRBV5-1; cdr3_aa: CASSLEGPGNTEAFF
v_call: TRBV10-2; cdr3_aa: CASSVDGSNQPQHF
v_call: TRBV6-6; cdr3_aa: CASTRIQGAGTGELFF
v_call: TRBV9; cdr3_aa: CASSSRDYQPQHF
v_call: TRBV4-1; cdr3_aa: CASSLRDRDYEQYF
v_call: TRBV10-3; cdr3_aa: CAISDINTGNNEQFF
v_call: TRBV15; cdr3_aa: CAAEDSDEGELFF
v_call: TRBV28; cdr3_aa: CASSLFTILGTGSTNYGYTF
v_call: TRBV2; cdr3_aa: CASSKSGRNYEQYF
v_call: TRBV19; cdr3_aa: CASSIRGPSSYQETQYF
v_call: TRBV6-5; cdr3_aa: CASSYSGTGGSPLHF
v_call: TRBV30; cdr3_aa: CAWSGGDAGTQYF
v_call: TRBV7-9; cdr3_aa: CASNIYSSPGGTEAFF
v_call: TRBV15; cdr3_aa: CATSRDQDRGLTYNEQFF
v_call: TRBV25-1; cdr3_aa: CASSEYGGAQGADTQYF
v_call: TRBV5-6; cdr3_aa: CASAPGHTEAFF
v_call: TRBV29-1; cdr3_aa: CSASPTGGNEQFF
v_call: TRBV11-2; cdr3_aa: CASSLGGEADTQYF
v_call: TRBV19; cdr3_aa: CASSMRSDNQPQHF
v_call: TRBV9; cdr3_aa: CASSVSGLAGDWQYF
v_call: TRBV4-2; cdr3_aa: CASSRGAGGEIGSGELFF
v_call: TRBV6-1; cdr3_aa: CASSEATSGSPETQYF
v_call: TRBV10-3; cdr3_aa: CAISEEGSGSHPDQYF
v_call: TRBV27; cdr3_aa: CASSLGLNTEAFF
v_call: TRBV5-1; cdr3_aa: CASSFLGTEAFF
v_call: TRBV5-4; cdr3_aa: CASTPGNTFTDTQYF
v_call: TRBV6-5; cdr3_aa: CASSYGDRDQETQYF
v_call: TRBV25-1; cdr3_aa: CASSDSPGPFGEKLFF
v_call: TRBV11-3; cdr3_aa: CASSFSGANNEQFF
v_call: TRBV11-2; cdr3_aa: CASGLDVTGVLGEQFF
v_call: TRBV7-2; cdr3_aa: CASSLQWDTQYF
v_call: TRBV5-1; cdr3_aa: CASSSQGWDEKLFF